The source of this TCR beta chain is a study of cytomegalovirus exposure and HLA in healthy donors. Primers: 60 Vbeta forward and 13 Jbeta reverse. Sequenced by immunoSEQ multiplex PCR; TCRdb stores in-frame clones only, minus some. Of under 95,000 clones in the sample, around 72% were seen once. This clone showed up just a few times. The target antigen is unknown. Overall study findings and caveats: In a later analysis, a genetic analysis reported fewer productive-TCR N-insertions in an Asian-associated ancestry cluster than the cohort average. Segments of the TCR beta V type were, in most cases, productive about 87% or about 30% of the time in an earlier analysis.

The V end lost 4 bases, the J end lost 9 bases, and 14 bases lay between the germline ends. The germline gives CDR1 SGHDT, CDR2 YYEEEE. This CDR3 has 14 residues. Sequencing was carried out using PBMCs. The origin of this receptor is a woman in her thirties or forties in good health and CMV-seropositive. This chain uses TRBV5-6 with TRBJ1-6; a weak D match, TRBD1 (6 bases). CDR3 sequence: CASSPDRFRSPLHF. The CDR3, as DNA: TGTGCCAGCAGCCCCGACAGGTTCCGTTCACCCCTCCACTTT.